These 18 T cell receptor beta chains originate from one sample sequenced in a study of CD8+CD57+ T cells in acquired aplastic anemia. CD8+CD57+ cell expansion, shown by flow cytometry, had occurred in the patients selected for sequencing. CDR3 and TCR beta VDJ profiling relied on a genomic DNA template. In TCRdb, the reads were re-called with MiXCR into one record per CDR3 protein. The table has about 240,000 distinct CDR3 sequences, about 44% seen once. The sequencing input was sorted CD4+, CD8+, or CD8+CD57+ T cells (not recorded which) from PBMCs. The receptors here all came from a human donor with aplastic anemia.

This clonotype was counted a single time. The chain carries TRBV7-9 and TRBJ2-3; 10 bases align to TRBD2. Germline-derived CDR1 and CDR2 are SEHNR and FQNEAQ (reference sequence). J was trimmed by 10 bases and V by 0 bases; bases with no gene match: 19. This CDR3 is 19 amino acids long. CDR3 nucleotide sequence: TGTGCCAGCAGCTTAGCGAGCTACAGCGGGGGGGCCGTTTCGCGGGCGCAGTATTTT. It specifies CASSLASYSGGAVSRAQYF.

Remarks on this clonotype: Its ends do not fully match the called genes, so a read error is possible. V gene TRBV9 combines with J gene TRBJ1-1, with no clear D. The CDR3 extends over 13 amino acids. CDR1 and CDR2 from the germline V gene are SGDLS and YYNGEE. CDR3 coding DNA: TGTGCCAGCGGCGTAGCCCGGGACACTGAAGCTTTCTTT. This translates into CASGVARDTEAFF.

Points on this clonotype: One end of the junction is discordant with germline, which a read error may explain. This chain connects TRBV9 to TRBJ2-7; 10 bases fit TRBD1. CDR3 size: 14 residues. From germline, CDR1 is SGDLS and CDR2 YYNGEE. The CDR3 protein is CAGSVGTGVDEQYF. The CDR3 bases are TGTGCCGGCAGCGTAGGGACAGGGGTAGACGAGCAGTACTTC.

A word on this clonotype: This may be a read error, as it is one base from a much larger clone. This CDR3 reads CAAGGAGTEALF. For the CDR3, the DNA is TGCGCCGCAGGGGGGGCGGGCACTGAAGCTCTCTTT. This chain joins TRBV4-3 and TRBJ1-1, with 7 positions matching TRBD1. Germline loops: CDR1 LGHNA, CDR2 YSLEER. The CDR3 has 12 amino acids.

This clonotype was seen many times. The chain recombines TRBV9 with TRBJ2-1; 10 bases map to TRBD2. J gave up 6 bases and V 3 bases, and 3 bases lay outside the gene matches. The CDR3 consists of 14 residues. Germline V gives CDR1 SGDLS, CDR2 YYNGEE. CDR3 coding DNA: TGTGCCAGCAGCGGGAGCGGGAGGGGCAATGAGCAGTTCTTC. Translated, it gives CASSGSGRGNEQFF.

This clonotype has only one observation. The chain recombines TRBV7-8 with TRBJ2-2; D is uncertain. CDR3 length equals 15 residues. The V gene lost 4 bases and the J gene lost 5 bases, with 14 bases spanning the gap. The germline V gene has CDR1 SGHVS and CDR2 FQNEAQ. The CDR3 DNA sequence: TGTGCCAGCAGCTCAGGACGGATACTAACCGGGGAGCTGTTTTTT. The encoded protein is CASSSGRILTGELFF.

Remarks on this clonotype: An end of the junction does not agree with germline; a read error may underlie this. The CDR3 bases are TGTGTCAGCAGCCCCGGACAGGGGGCATACGAGCAGTACTTC. It specifies CVSSPGQGAYEQYF. The V and J genes are TRBV3-1 and TRBJ2-7; 11 nucleotides agree with TRBD1. CDR1 LGHDT and CDR2 YNNKEL come from the germline V gene (reference sequence). The CDR3 loop spans 14 amino acids.

This clonotype was counted ten times or more. The rearrangement links TRBV6-5 to TRBJ2-5; TRBD1 aligns across 8 bases. CDR1 MNHEY and CDR2 SVGAGI come from the germline V gene. With 5 bases clipped from V and 5 bases from J, the junction kept 7 bases outside the gene matches. The CDR3 length is 14 residues. The CDR3 reads CASSEDRVFETQYF. DNA of the CDR3: TGTGCCAGCAGTGAGGACAGGGTATTCGAGACCCAGTACTTC.

V gene TRBV2 combines with J gene TRBJ2-1; D is undetermined. Germline V gene sequence: CDR1 SNHLY, CDR2 FYNNEI. This CDR3 has 9 residues. The ends were cut back, 9 bases at V and 8 bases at J, with 5 bases in the middle. For the CDR3, the DNA is TGTGCCAGGGGCCATGAGCAGTTCTTC. Amino acids: CARGHEQFF.

This chain uses TRBV19 with TRBJ2-7; D unresolved. Germline assignment: CDR1 LNHDA and CDR2 SQIVND (reference sequence). The CDR3 totals 13 residues. V shed 5 bases and J shed 0 bases, with 8 bases lying between them. The CDR3: CASSVRTSYEQYF. The CDR3 coding sequence is TGTGCCAGTAGTGTAAGGACCTCCTACGAGCAGTACTTC.

The chain links TRBV5-8 to TRBJ2-1; tentative D call: TRBD2 (5 bases). Germline CDR1 reads SGHTS; CDR2 reads YDEGEE. The CDR3 length is 14 residues. Trimming took 5 bases from V and 0 from J, leaving 9 bases between them. The CDR3 nucleotides are TGTGCCAGCAGTTTACGGGGCTCCTACAATGAGCAGTTCTTC. Translation gives CASSLRGSYNEQFF. Together with reference TRBV5-8 and TRBJ2-1, the CDR3 gives the full variable domain: EAGVTQSPTHLIKTRGQQATLRCSPISGHTSVYWYQQALGLGLQFLLWYDEGEERNRGNFPPRFSGRQFPNYSSELNVNALELEDSALYLCASSLRGSYNEQFFGPGTRLTVL.

The chain has TRBV25-1 and TRBJ1-6, with D perhaps TRBD1 (6 bases). CDR3 size: 14 residues. Looked up from germline, CDR1 is MGHDK and CDR2 is SYGVNS. The germline V and J ends were trimmed by 8 bases and 7 bases, with 15 bases remaining between them. CDR3 in DNA: TGTGCCAGCGCTGACACAGGGTTCAATTCACCCCTCCACTTT. This codes for CASADTGFNSPLHF.

This clonotype was counted ten times or more. The chain uses TRBV19 and TRBJ1-2; D is uncertain. V was cut by 10 bases and J by 6 bases, with 21 bases left in between. Germline CDR1 and CDR2: LNHDA and SQIVND (reference sequence). The CDR3 runs 14 residues. The CDR3 spells CATHEGGRRDGYTF. The CDR3 DNA reads TGTGCCACTCATGAAGGAGGTCGACGCGATGGCTACACCTTC.

This clonotype was counted ten times or more. The chain links TRBV25-1 to TRBJ1-1; D is possibly TRBD1 (5 bases). CDR3 size: 12 residues. Trimming removed 2 bases at V and 7 bases at J, with 8 bases between. CDR1 is MGHDK, CDR2 SYGVNS, per germline. The CDR3 coding sequence is TGTGCCAGCAGTGAACGGGGCTATGAAGCTTTCTTT. Its translation: CASSERGYEAFF.

The chain has TRBV27 and TRBJ1-2; D gene uncertain. The CDR3 consists of 12 residues. Trimming cost V 7 bases and J 4 bases, with 10 bases left between them. CDR1 is MNHEY and CDR2 is SMNVEV in the germline V gene (reference sequence). The CDR3 DNA reads as TGTGCCAGCACCGACAACGCCTATGGCTACACCTTC. Amino acid sequence: CASTDNAYGYTF.

J is TRBJ1-5 and V is TRBV20-1, with 10 bases identical to TRBD1. CDR1 is DFQATT and CDR2 is SNEGSKA in the germline V gene (reference sequence). The V segment lost 3 bases and the J segment 6 bases; nucleotides outside the gene matches: 5. The CDR3 loop spans 14 amino acids. The CDR3 loop reads CSARDRGLSQPQHF. In nucleotides, the CDR3 is TGCAGTGCTAGGGACAGGGGGTTGAGTCAGCCCCAGCATTTT.

This clonotype turned up a few times. The rearrangement uses TRBV20-1 and TRBJ1-2; D is possibly TRBD1 (5 bases). The CDR3 is 14 residues long. Germline V CDR1 and CDR2: DFQATT, SNEGSKA (reference sequence). Trimming cost V 5 bases and J 3 bases, with 16 bases left between them. The CDR3 loop is CSASGLQADYGYTF. CDR3 sequence (DNA): TGCAGTGCTTCGGGACTCCAAGCCGACTATGGCTACACCTTC.

The chain carries TRBV7-9 and TRBJ2-5; TRBD1 matches at 7 bases. The germline V gene encodes CDR1 SEHNR and CDR2 FQNEAQ (reference sequence). J gave up 1 base and V 7 bases, and 3 bases lay outside the gene matches. The CDR3 extends over 13 amino acids. DNA for the CDR3: TGTGCCAGCACCTGGGACAGCCAAGAGACCCAGTACTTC. Translation gives CASTWDSQETQYF.